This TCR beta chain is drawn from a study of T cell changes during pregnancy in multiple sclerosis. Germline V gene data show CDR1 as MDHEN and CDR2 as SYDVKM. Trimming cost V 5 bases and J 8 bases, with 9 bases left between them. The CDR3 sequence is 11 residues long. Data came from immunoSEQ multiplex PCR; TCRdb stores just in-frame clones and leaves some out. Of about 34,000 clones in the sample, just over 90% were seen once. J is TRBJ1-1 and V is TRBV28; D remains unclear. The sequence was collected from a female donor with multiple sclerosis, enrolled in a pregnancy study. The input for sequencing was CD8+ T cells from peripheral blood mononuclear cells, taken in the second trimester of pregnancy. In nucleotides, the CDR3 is TGTGCCAGCAGTCCCTCGCGAGAAGCTTTCTTT. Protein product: CASSPSREAFF.